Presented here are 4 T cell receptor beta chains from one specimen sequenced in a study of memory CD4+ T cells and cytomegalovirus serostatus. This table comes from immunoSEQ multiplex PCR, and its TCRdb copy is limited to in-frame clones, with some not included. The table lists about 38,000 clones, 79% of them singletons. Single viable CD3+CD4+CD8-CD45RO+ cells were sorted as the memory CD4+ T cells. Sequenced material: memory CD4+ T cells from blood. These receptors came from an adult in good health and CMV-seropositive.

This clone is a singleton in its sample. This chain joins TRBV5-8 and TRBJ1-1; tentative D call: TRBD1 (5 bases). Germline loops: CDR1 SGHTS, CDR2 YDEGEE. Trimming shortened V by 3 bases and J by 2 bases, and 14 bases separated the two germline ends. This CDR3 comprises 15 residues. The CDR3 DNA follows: TGTGCCAGCAGCTACCGGCAGAGGGGAAACACTGAAGCTTTCTTT. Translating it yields CASSYRQRGNTEAFF.

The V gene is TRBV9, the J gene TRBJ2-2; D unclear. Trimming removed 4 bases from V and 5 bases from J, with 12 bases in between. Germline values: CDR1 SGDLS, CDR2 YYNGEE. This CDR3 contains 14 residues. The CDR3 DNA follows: TGTGCCAGCAGCTCCACCGGCGGAACCGGGGAGCTGTTTTTT. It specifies CASSSTGGTGELFF.

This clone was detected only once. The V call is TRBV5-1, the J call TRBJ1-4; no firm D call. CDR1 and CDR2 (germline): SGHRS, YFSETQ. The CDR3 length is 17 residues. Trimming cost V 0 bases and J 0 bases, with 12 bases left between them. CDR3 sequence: CASSLGYGSTTNEKLFF. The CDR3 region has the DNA TGCGCCAGCAGCTTGGGTTACGGTTCTACAACTAATGAAAAACTGTTTTTT.

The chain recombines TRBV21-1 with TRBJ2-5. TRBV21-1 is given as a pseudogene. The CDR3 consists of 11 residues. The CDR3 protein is CASSPWWAQYF. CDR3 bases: TGTGCCAGCAGCCCCTGGTGGGCCCAGTACTTC.